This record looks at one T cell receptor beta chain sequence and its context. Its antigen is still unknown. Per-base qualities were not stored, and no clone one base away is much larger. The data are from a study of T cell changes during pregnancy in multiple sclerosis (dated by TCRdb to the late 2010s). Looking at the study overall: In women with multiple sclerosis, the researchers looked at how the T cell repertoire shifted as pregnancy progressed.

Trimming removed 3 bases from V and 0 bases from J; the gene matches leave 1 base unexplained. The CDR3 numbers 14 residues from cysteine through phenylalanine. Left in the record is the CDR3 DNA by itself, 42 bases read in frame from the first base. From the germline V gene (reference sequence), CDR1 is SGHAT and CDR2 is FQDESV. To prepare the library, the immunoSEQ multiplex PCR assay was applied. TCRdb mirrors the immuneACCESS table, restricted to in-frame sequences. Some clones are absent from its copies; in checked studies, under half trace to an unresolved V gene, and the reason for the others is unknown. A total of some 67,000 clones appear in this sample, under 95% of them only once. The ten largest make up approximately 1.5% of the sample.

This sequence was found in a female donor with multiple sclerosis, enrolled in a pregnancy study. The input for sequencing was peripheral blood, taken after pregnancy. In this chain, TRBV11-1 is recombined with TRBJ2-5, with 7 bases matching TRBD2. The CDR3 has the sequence CASSLGGYQETQYF. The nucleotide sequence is TGTGCCAGCAGCTTGGGAGGGTACCAAGAGACCCAGTACTTC.